These 3 T cell receptor beta chains originate from one sample sequenced in a study of T cell changes during pregnancy in multiple sclerosis. Generated by immunoSEQ multiplex PCR, the TCRdb table keeps only in-frame clones and is missing some. This table has about 66,000 clones, about 91% appearing once. The sequenced sample was CD8+ T cells from peripheral blood mononuclear cells, obtained before pregnancy. The receptors stem from a female donor with multiple sclerosis, enrolled in a pregnancy study.

The chain carries TRBV18 and TRBJ2-1, with TRBD2 matching 7 bases. From germline, CDR1 is KGHSH and CDR2 LQKENI. V lost 5 bases to trimming and J lost 0 bases; unmatched junction nucleotides: 7. The CDR3 is made up of 16 amino acids. CDR3 nucleotides: TGTGCCAGCTCATTTAGAGCGGGGAGCTCCTACAATGAGCAGTTCTTC. It translates to CASSFRAGSSYNEQFF. The full variable domain, rest sourced from reference TRBV18 and TRBJ2-1, is NAGVMQNPRHLVRRRGQEARLRCSPMKGHSHVYWYRQLPEEGLKFMVYLQKENIIDESGMPKERFSAEFPKEGPSILRIQQVVRGDSAAYFCASSFRAGSSYNEQFFGPGTRLTVL.

V gene TRBV11-2 combines with J gene TRBJ1-4; no reliable D call. The V end lost 4 bases, the J end lost 0 bases, and 12 bases lay between the germline ends. From germline, CDR1 is SGHAT and CDR2 FQNNGV. CDR3 length: 16 amino acids. The CDR3, as DNA: TGTGCCAGCAGCTCCGGGATTACTGCAACTAATGAAAAACTGTTTTTT. Translated, it gives CASSSGITATNEKLFF.

This sequence joins TRBV6-1 and TRBJ1-2, with D hard to call. Trimming removed 2 bases from V and 4 bases from J, with 14 bases in between. The CDR3 runs to 15 residues. The germline CDR1 and CDR2 sequences are MNHNS and SASEGT. CDR3 nucleotides: TGTGCCAGCAGTGAATTCGTGGAGTATGGCTATGGCTACACCTTC. Its protein is CASSEFVEYGYGYTF.